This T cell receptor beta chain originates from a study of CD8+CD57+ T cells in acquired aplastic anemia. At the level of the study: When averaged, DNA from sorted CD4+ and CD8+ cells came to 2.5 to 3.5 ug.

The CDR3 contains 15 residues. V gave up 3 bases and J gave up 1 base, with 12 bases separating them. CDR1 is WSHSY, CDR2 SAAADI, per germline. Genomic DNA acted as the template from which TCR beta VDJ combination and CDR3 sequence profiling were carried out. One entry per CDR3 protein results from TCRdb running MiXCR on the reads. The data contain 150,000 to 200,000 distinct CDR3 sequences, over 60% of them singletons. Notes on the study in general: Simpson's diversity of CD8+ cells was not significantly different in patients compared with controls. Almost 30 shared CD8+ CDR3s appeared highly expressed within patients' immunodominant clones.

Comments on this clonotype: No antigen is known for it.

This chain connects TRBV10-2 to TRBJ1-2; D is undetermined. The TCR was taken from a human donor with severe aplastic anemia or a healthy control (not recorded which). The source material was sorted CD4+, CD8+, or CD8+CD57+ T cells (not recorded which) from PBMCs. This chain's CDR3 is CASSDSIALNYGYTF. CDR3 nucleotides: TGCGCCAGCAGTGACTCTATCGCCCTTAACTATGGCTACACCTTC.